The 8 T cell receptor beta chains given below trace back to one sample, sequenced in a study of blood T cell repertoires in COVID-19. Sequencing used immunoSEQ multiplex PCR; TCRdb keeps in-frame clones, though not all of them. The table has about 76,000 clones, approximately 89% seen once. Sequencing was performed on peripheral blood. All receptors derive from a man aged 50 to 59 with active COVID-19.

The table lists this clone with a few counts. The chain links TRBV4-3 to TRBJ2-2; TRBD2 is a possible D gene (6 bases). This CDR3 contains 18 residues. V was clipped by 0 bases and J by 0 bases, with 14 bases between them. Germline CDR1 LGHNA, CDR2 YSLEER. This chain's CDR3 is CASSQEGRRGPNTGELFF. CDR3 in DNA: TGCGCCAGCAGCCAAGAGGGCAGGAGGGGCCCGAACACCGGGGAGCTGTTTTTT.

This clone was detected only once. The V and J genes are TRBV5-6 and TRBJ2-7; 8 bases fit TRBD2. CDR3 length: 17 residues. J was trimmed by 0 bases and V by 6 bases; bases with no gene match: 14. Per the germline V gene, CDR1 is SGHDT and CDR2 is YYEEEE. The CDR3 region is CASTMAQTSGFSYEQYF. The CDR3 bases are TGTGCCAGCACCATGGCCCAAACTAGCGGATTCTCCTACGAGCAGTACTTC.

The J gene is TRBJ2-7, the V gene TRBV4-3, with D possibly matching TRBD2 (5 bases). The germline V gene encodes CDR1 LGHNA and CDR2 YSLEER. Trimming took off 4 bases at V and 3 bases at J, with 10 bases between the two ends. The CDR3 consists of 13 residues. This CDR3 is CASSRTRNYEQYF. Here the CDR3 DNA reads TGCGCCAGCAGCCGCACTAGGAACTACGAGCAGTACTTC.

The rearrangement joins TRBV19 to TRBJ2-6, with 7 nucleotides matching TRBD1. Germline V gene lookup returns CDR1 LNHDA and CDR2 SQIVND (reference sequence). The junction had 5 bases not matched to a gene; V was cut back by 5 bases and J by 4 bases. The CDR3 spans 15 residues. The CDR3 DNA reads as TGTGCCAGTAGTCGACAGGGTTTGGGGGCCAACGTCCTGACTTTC. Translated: CASSRQGLGANVLTF.

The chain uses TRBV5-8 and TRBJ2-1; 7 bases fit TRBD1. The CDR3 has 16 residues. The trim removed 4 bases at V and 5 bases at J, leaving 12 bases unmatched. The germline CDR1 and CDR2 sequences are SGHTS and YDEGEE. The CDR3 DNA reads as TGTGCCAGCAGCCCGGGACAGCGATTACTAAACAATGAGCAGTTCTTC. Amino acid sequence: CASSPGQRLLNNEQFF. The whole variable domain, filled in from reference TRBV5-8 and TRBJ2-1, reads EAGVTQSPTHLIKTRGQQATLRCSPISGHTSVYWYQQALGLGLQFLLWYDEGEERNRGNFPPRFSGRQFPNYSSELNVNALELEDSALYLCASSPGQRLLNNEQFFGPGTRLTVL.

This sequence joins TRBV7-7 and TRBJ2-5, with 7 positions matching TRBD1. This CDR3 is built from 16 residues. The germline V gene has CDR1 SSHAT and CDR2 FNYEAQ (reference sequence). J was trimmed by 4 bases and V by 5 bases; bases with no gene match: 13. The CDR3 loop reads CASSPRQGPRAETQYF. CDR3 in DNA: TGTGCCAGCAGCCCAAGACAGGGACCCAGGGCAGAGACCCAGTACTTC.

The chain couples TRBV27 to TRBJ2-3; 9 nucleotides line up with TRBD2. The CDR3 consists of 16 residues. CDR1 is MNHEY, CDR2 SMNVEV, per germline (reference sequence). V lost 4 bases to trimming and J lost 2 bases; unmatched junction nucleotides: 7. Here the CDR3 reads CASSSLAGAATDTQYF. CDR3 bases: TGTGCCAGCAGTTCGTTAGCGGGAGCCGCCACAGATACGCAGTATTTT.

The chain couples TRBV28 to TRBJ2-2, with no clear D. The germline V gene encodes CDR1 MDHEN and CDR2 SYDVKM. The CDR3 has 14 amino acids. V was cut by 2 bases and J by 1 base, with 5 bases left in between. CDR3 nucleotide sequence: TGTGCCAGCAGTTTAATCGGGAACACCGGGGAGCTGTTTTTT. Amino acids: CASSLIGNTGELFF.